This T cell receptor (beta chain) derives from a study of graft-versus-host responses after intestinal transplantation. The germline V gene encodes CDR1 SQVTM and CDR2 ANQGSEA. V shed 5 bases, J shed 4 bases, and the junction held 8 bases outside the gene matches. The CDR3 has 14 amino acids. Generated by immunoSEQ multiplex PCR, the TCRdb table keeps only in-frame clones and is missing some. The sample lists about 97,000 clones, around 90% occurring once. This TCR was sampled from a human patient who received an intestinal transplant, so some T cells may come from the graft donor. The sequences come from PBMCs, collected 450 to 480 days after intestinal transplant. The J gene is TRBJ2-7, the V gene TRBV29-1; the match to TRBD2 covers 10 bases. The CDR3 reads CSVSLAGAVYEQYF. CDR3 bases: TGCAGCGTTTCTCTAGCGGGGGCGGTGTACGAGCAGTACTTC.